This is a list of T cell receptor beta chains from one sample in a study of cytomegalovirus exposure and HLA in healthy donors. The method was immunoSEQ multiplex PCR; TCRdb's version includes in-frame clones alone and lacks a portion of them. The sample comprises over 55,000 clones, approximately 70% of which are singletons, and around 9.7% rests with the top ten. Sequencing used PBMCs. The source of these receptors is a woman in her forties or fifties in good health and CMV-seropositive. CDR3s include the opening cysteine and the closing phenylalanine or tryptophan. Fields, in order: V gene, clone size, D gene, J gene, CDR3 DNA, CDR3 protein. The D gene is left open where the match is weak. A clone size is listed for some rows: how often the clone was seen (once, few, many), or a class if it is expanded.

v_call: TRBV19; clone_size: NA; d_call: NA; j_call: TRBJ1-1; cdr3_nt: TGTGCCAGTAGTGTACACCTAGTGAACACTGAAGCTTTCTTT; cdr3_aa: CASSVHLVNTEAFF
v_call: TRBV5-1; clone_size: NA; d_call: TRBD1; j_call: TRBJ2-3; cdr3_nt: TGCGCCAGCAGCTTTACAGGGGGGCGGACAGATACGCAGTATTTT; cdr3_aa: CASSFTGGRTDTQYF
v_call: TRBV18; clone_size: NA; d_call: NA; j_call: TRBJ1-6; cdr3_nt: TGTGCCAGCTCAGAGGCGGATTCACCCCTCCACTTT; cdr3_aa: CASSEADSPLHF
v_call: TRBV15; clone_size: NA; d_call: TRBD1; j_call: TRBJ1-1; cdr3_nt: TGTGCCACCAGCAGGCAGGGGGCGCGGACTGAAGCTTTCTTT; cdr3_aa: CATSRQGARTEAFF
v_call: TRBV28; clone_size: NA; d_call: TRBD1; j_call: TRBJ1-5; cdr3_nt: TGTGCCAGCAGTTTAGCAGGGGGGCAGGGAAGGAATCAGCCCCAGCATTTT; cdr3_aa: CASSLAGGQGRNQPQHF
v_call: TRBV7-9; clone_size: NA; d_call: TRBD1; j_call: TRBJ2-7; cdr3_nt: TGTGCCAGCAGCCTGACAGGGCCGACCTACGAGCAGTACTTC; cdr3_aa: CASSLTGPTYEQYF
v_call: TRBV27; clone_size: NA; d_call: TRBD1; j_call: TRBJ2-2; cdr3_nt: TGTGCCAGCAGACAGGGGGCCGGTACCGGGGAGCTGTTTTTT; cdr3_aa: CASRQGAGTGELFF
v_call: TRBV5-6; clone_size: few; d_call: NA; j_call: TRBJ1-1; cdr3_nt: TGTGCCAGCAGCTTGACTTTTTCGGGGAACACTGAAGCTTTCTTT; cdr3_aa: CASSLTFSGNTEAFF
v_call: TRBV7-2; clone_size: NA; d_call: NA; j_call: TRBJ2-2; cdr3_nt: TGTGCCAGCAGCCTCTACACCGGGGAGCTGTTTTTT; cdr3_aa: CASSLYTGELFF
v_call: TRBV18; clone_size: NA; d_call: TRBD1; j_call: TRBJ1-2; cdr3_nt: TGTGCCAGCTCCCGCGAGACAGGGAACTATGGCTACACCTTC; cdr3_aa: CASSRETGNYGYTF
v_call: TRBV7-2; clone_size: NA; d_call: TRBD1; j_call: TRBJ1-6; cdr3_nt: TGTGCCAGCAGCTTAGCGTTACAGGGGCTCGGAGATAATTCACCCCTCCACTTT; cdr3_aa: CASSLALQGLGDNSPLHF
v_call: TRBV5-6; clone_size: NA; d_call: NA; j_call: TRBJ2-2; cdr3_nt: TGTGCCAGCAGCTCCATGGGCGCCGGGGGTGAGGTCGGGGAGCTGTTTTTT; cdr3_aa: CASSSMGAGGEVGELFF
v_call: TRBV5-4; clone_size: NA; d_call: TRBD2; j_call: TRBJ2-1; cdr3_nt: TGTGCCAGCAGCAAAACTAGCGGCCCCTTCTCCTACAATGAGCAGTTCTTC; cdr3_aa: CASSKTSGPFSYNEQFF
v_call: TRBV15; clone_size: NA; d_call: NA; j_call: TRBJ2-3; cdr3_nt: TGTGCCACCAGCAGAGATGTGGCTTCGGATACGCAGTATTTT; cdr3_aa: CATSRDVASDTQYF
v_call: TRBV14; clone_size: NA; d_call: TRBD1; j_call: TRBJ1-5; cdr3_nt: TGTGCCAGCAGCCATCAGGGGGATCAGCCCCAGCATTTT; cdr3_aa: CASSHQGDQPQHF
v_call: TRBV27; clone_size: many; d_call: NA; j_call: TRBJ2-1; cdr3_nt: TGTGCCAGCAGGCGGGCAAACTACAATGAGCAGTTCTTC; cdr3_aa: CASRRANYNEQFF
v_call: TRBV15; clone_size: NA; d_call: NA; j_call: TRBJ2-1; cdr3_nt: TGTGCCACCAGCAGAGGGTCCAGGGACAATGAGCAGTTCTTC; cdr3_aa: CATSRGSRDNEQFF
v_call: TRBV27; clone_size: NA; d_call: TRBD2; j_call: TRBJ2-1; cdr3_nt: TGTGCCAGCAGTCCGCAGGGACTAGCGGGAAACAATGAGCAGTTCTTC; cdr3_aa: CASSPQGLAGNNEQFF
v_call: TRBV5-5; clone_size: NA; d_call: TRBD1; j_call: TRBJ2-7; cdr3_nt: TGTGCCAGCAGCCCCTACCGGGACAGCTCCTACGAGCAGTACTTC; cdr3_aa: CASSPYRDSSYEQYF
v_call: TRBV6-5; clone_size: NA; d_call: TRBD1; j_call: TRBJ1-2; cdr3_nt: TGTGCCAGCAGGTTACCAGGCAGGGGGCAGGAAGGCTACACCTTC; cdr3_aa: CASRLPGRGQEGYTF
v_call: TRBV28; clone_size: NA; d_call: NA; j_call: TRBJ1-2; cdr3_nt: TGTGCCAGCATCTGGGGGGGGGAGGGCAAACGGGGCTACACCTTC; cdr3_aa: CASIWGGEGKRGYTF
v_call: TRBV4-1; clone_size: NA; d_call: TRBD1; j_call: TRBJ1-2; cdr3_nt: TGCGCCAGCAGCCAAGGCTGGGACAGGGAGGACTATGGCTACACCTTC; cdr3_aa: CASSQGWDREDYGYTF
v_call: TRBV5-4; clone_size: few; d_call: NA; j_call: TRBJ2-3; cdr3_nt: TGTGCCAGCAGTACCAGGGCCTGGGGCACAGATACGCAGTATTTT; cdr3_aa: CASSTRAWGTDTQYF
v_call: TRBV10-1; clone_size: NA; d_call: TRBD2; j_call: TRBJ2-1; cdr3_nt: TGCGCCAGCAGGGGCGGGAGATCGAACGATGAGCAGTTCTTC; cdr3_aa: CASRGGRSNDEQFF
v_call: TRBV5-6; clone_size: NA; d_call: TRBD1; j_call: TRBJ1-2; cdr3_nt: TGTGCCAGCAGCTTTTTGACGACAGGGCTCGGCTACACCTTC; cdr3_aa: CASSFLTTGLGYTF
v_call: TRBV13; clone_size: NA; d_call: TRBD1; j_call: TRBJ2-7; cdr3_nt: TGTGCCAGCAGCTCGGGGGACAGGATCTCCTACGAGCAGTACTTC; cdr3_aa: CASSSGDRISYEQYF
v_call: TRBV30; clone_size: NA; d_call: TRBD1; j_call: TRBJ1-4; cdr3_nt: TGTGCCTGGACTCAGACAGGGGGAGGAGAAAAACTGTTTTTT; cdr3_aa: CAWTQTGGGEKLFF
v_call: TRBV19; clone_size: NA; d_call: NA; j_call: TRBJ1-2; cdr3_nt: TGTGCCAGTAGTAGGGACACCGCTAACTATGGCTACACCTTC; cdr3_aa: CASSRDTANYGYTF
v_call: TRBV28; clone_size: NA; d_call: TRBD2; j_call: TRBJ2-1; cdr3_nt: TGTGCCAGCAGCTTCCTTAGCGGGGGTATCTACAATGAGCAGTTCTTC; cdr3_aa: CASSFLSGGIYNEQFF
v_call: TRBV5-1; clone_size: NA; d_call: NA; j_call: TRBJ1-3; cdr3_nt: TGCGCCAGCAGCTCCATGGACAGCGGAAACACCATATATTTT; cdr3_aa: CASSSMDSGNTIYF
v_call: TRBV7-9; clone_size: few; d_call: NA; j_call: TRBJ2-3; cdr3_nt: TGTGCCAGCAGCCCGGGACAGGCTAGCGGAGATACGCAGTATTTT; cdr3_aa: CASSPGQASGDTQYF
v_call: TRBV5-4; clone_size: NA; d_call: TRBD1; j_call: TRBJ2-5; cdr3_nt: TGTGCCAGCAGCTCTTCCGGGACAGGGATAGAGACCCAGTACTTC; cdr3_aa: CASSSSGTGIETQYF
v_call: TRBV5-4; clone_size: once; d_call: TRBD1; j_call: TRBJ1-4; cdr3_nt: TGTGCCAGCAGCTTTTGGGACAGCTCGAGGAATGAAAAACTGTTTTTT; cdr3_aa: CASSFWDSSRNEKLFF
v_call: TRBV19; clone_size: NA; d_call: TRBD2; j_call: TRBJ2-1; cdr3_nt: TGTGCCAGTAGTATCTCCTCTCTAGCGGGGGGCACCTACAATGAGCAGTTCTTC; cdr3_aa: CASSISSLAGGTYNEQFF
v_call: TRBV27; clone_size: NA; d_call: NA; j_call: TRBJ2-1; cdr3_nt: TGTGCCAGCAGTTTAATGAGGGGGGGGAATGAGCAGTTCTTC; cdr3_aa: CASSLMRGGNEQFF
v_call: TRBV10-2; clone_size: NA; d_call: TRBD2; j_call: TRBJ2-2; cdr3_nt: TGCGCCAGCAGTGCGTGGGGGGGCACCGGGGAGCTGTTTTTT; cdr3_aa: CASSAWGGTGELFF
v_call: TRBV18; clone_size: NA; d_call: TRBD1; j_call: TRBJ1-5; cdr3_nt: TGTGCCAGCTCACCACAAGGGGGCAGGGAGCCCCAGCATTTT; cdr3_aa: CASSPQGGREPQHF
v_call: TRBV2; clone_size: NA; d_call: TRBD1; j_call: TRBJ2-7; cdr3_nt: TGTGCCAGCAGTGGAAGACAGGGTAGCACTTCCGAGCAGTACTTC; cdr3_aa: CASSGRQGSTSEQYF
v_call: TRBV15; clone_size: NA; d_call: TRBD2; j_call: TRBJ2-1; cdr3_nt: TGTGCCACCAGCCCCGTAAATAGCGGGAGCTCCTACAATGAGCAGTTCTTC; cdr3_aa: CATSPVNSGSSYNEQFF
v_call: TRBV15; clone_size: few; d_call: TRBD1; j_call: TRBJ2-2; cdr3_nt: TGTGCCACCAGCAGAGATTCCGGGACAGGGTCGTCCGGGGAGCTGTTTTTT; cdr3_aa: CATSRDSGTGSSGELFF
v_call: TRBV30; clone_size: NA; d_call: TRBD2; j_call: TRBJ2-3; cdr3_nt: TGTGCCTGGAGTTTGGAGCGGGGGGGAGGCACAGATACGCAGTATTTT; cdr3_aa: CAWSLERGGGTDTQYF
v_call: TRBV4-1; clone_size: NA; d_call: NA; j_call: TRBJ1-1; cdr3_nt: TGCGCCAGCAGCCAAGATACGCACAGTGAAGCTTTCTTT; cdr3_aa: CASSQDTHSEAFF
v_call: TRBV13; clone_size: NA; d_call: NA; j_call: TRBJ2-3; cdr3_nt: TGTGCCAGCAGCTACAGGGGAGGAGATACGCAGTATTTT; cdr3_aa: CASSYRGGDTQYF
v_call: TRBV5-1; clone_size: NA; d_call: NA; j_call: TRBJ2-1; cdr3_nt: TGCGCCAGCAGCTGGGGCAACAATGAGCAGTTCTTC; cdr3_aa: CASSWGNNEQFF
v_call: TRBV6-5; clone_size: few; d_call: NA; j_call: TRBJ1-5; cdr3_nt: TGTGCCAGCATTCCGGGGACTTATCAGCCCCAGCATTTT; cdr3_aa: CASIPGTYQPQHF
v_call: TRBV11-2; clone_size: NA; d_call: TRBD1; j_call: TRBJ2-5; cdr3_nt: TGTGCCAGCAGCTCCCAGGGGGCCGTTGAGACCCAGTACTTC; cdr3_aa: CASSSQGAVETQYF
v_call: TRBV7-2; clone_size: few; d_call: NA; j_call: TRBJ2-5; cdr3_nt: TGTGCCAGCAGCTCGAAAACAGAACAAGAGACCCAGTACTTC; cdr3_aa: CASSSKTEQETQYF
v_call: TRBV19; clone_size: NA; d_call: NA; j_call: TRBJ1-4; cdr3_nt: TGTGCCAGTAGGACTGATGAAAAACTGTTTTTT; cdr3_aa: CASRTDEKLFF
v_call: TRBV7-2; clone_size: NA; d_call: NA; j_call: TRBJ2-1; cdr3_nt: TGTGCCAGCAGCCCCGGACTTTCCAATGAAGAGCAGTTCTTC; cdr3_aa: CASSPGLSNEEQFF
v_call: TRBV4-3; clone_size: NA; d_call: NA; j_call: TRBJ1-2; cdr3_nt: TGCGCCAGCAGCCAAGTCCCGACAGGCCTCAATGGCTACACCTTC; cdr3_aa: CASSQVPTGLNGYTF
v_call: TRBV19; clone_size: NA; d_call: TRBD1; j_call: TRBJ2-5; cdr3_nt: TGTGCCAGTACCCAGACAGGGGGCGGAGAGACCCAGTACTTC; cdr3_aa: CASTQTGGGETQYF
v_call: TRBV7-8; clone_size: NA; d_call: TRBD1; j_call: TRBJ1-2; cdr3_nt: TGTGCCAGCAGCTTAGCGAGGACAGGGTATGGCTACACCTTC; cdr3_aa: CASSLARTGYGYTF